Sequencing of this T cell receptor beta chain was carried out in a study of OX40 agonist ivuxolimab in advanced cancers. Study in general: Ivuxolimab, which is an agonistic anti-OX40 (CD134) antibody, was administered to the patients. Treatment received earlier with anti-PD-1, anti-PD-L1 or anti-CTLA-4 agents was allowed, and under 50% had some. Study results and limitations: Dose levels from 0.1 to 3.0 mg/kg saw CD4+ and CD8+ blood T cells expand clonally by week 6.

Produced via immunoSEQ multiplex PCR; TCRdb's table is partial and in-frame only. The sample has some 28,000 clones; about nine tenths are singletons. With regard to this clone: Its antigen is as yet unknown.

The CDR3 is made up of 14 amino acids. CDR1 SGHDT and CDR2 YYEEEE come from the germline V gene. Trimming left V 0 bases short and J 4 bases short, with 10 bases between. This TCR was sampled from an adult with an advanced solid tumor such as melanoma, head and neck, liver or kidney cancer. This sequence joins TRBV5-6 and TRBJ1-1; D may be TRBD1 (6 bases). This material consisted of CD4+ or CD8+ T cells sorted from blood, taken in a trial of the OX40 agonist ivuxolimab. This CDR3 is CASSLDIRGTEAFF. In DNA form, the CDR3 reads TGTGCCAGCAGCTTGGATATCAGGGGCACTGAAGCTTTCTTT.